This T cell receptor (beta chain) was sequenced for a study of CD8 T cells in Susac syndrome. After extraction with the RNeasy kit, 0.5 to 1 ug of the RNA was reverse transcribed using random hexamers. It was immunoSEQ multiplex PCR that amplified TCR beta CDR3 across 54 Vbeta and 13 Jbeta. Via MiXCR, TCRdb re-called the immunoSEQ multiplex PCR reads, giving one row per CDR3 protein. This table holds about 200,000 distinct CDR3 sequences, almost 96% found once. The CDR3 totals 15 residues. The V and J ends lost 0 bases and 5 bases respectively, with 8 bases between them. Germline V lookup: CDR1 SGHTA, CDR2 FQGTGA. Sequencing of TCR beta covered CD8+ and CD4+ T cells obtained from blood. The multiple sclerosis controls were treatment-naive patients affected by stable or active relapsing-remitting disease. Negative isolation yielded CD8+ and CD4+ T cells; FACS enriched TEMRA cells.

The chain links TRBV7-3 to TRBJ1-6; D call uncertain. The receptor comes from a human donor with multiple sclerosis. Material: CD4+ T cells from PBMCs. CDR3 nucleotides: TGTGCCAGCAGCTTAACGCACAGTAATAATTCACCCCTCCACTTT. Its protein product is CASSLTHSNNSPLHF. Using reference TRBV7-3 and TRBJ1-6 for the parts outside the CDR3, the full variable domain is GAGVSQTPSNKVTEKGKYVELRCDPISGHTALYWYRQSLGQGPEFLIYFQGTGAADDSGLPNDRFFAVRPEGSVSTLKIQRTERGDSAVYLCASSLTHSNNSPLHFGNGTRLTVT.